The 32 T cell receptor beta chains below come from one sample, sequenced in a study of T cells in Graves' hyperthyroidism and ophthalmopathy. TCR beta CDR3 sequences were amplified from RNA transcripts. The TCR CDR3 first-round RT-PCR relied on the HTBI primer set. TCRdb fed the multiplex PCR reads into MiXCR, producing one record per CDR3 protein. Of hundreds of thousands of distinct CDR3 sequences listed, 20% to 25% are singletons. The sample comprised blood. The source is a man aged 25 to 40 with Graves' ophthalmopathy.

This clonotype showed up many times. DNA for the CDR3: TGTGCCAGCAGCACCAACACAGGGGCTCGGTATGGCTACACCTTC. Protein: CASSTNTGARYGYTF. This chain joins TRBV11-3 and TRBJ1-2; TRBD1 matches 7 bases. From germline, CDR1 is SGHNT and CDR2 YENEEA. The J segment lost 5 bases and the V segment lost 5 bases, leaving 11 bases of the junction unmatched. The CDR3 consists of 15 residues. The variable domain in full, with the rest retrieved from reference TRBV11-3 and TRBJ1-2, is EAGVVQSPRYKIIEKKQPVAFWCNPISGHNTLYWYLQNLGQGPELLIRYENEEAVDDSQLPKDRFSAERLKGVDSTLKIQPAELGDSAVYLCASSTNTGARYGYTFGSGTRLTVV.

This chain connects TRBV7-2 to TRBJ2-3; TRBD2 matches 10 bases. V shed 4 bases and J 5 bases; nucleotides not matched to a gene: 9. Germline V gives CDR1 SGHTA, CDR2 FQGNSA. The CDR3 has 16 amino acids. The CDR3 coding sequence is TGTGCCAGCAGCTCCCCCGGACTAGCGGCCAGAGATACGCAGTATTTT. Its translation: CASSSPGLAARDTQYF.

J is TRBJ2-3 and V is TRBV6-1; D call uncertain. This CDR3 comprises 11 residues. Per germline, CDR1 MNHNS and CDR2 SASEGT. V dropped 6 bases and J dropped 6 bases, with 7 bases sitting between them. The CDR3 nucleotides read TGTGCCAGCAGAGGAATCGATACGCAGTATTTT. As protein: CASRGIDTQYF.

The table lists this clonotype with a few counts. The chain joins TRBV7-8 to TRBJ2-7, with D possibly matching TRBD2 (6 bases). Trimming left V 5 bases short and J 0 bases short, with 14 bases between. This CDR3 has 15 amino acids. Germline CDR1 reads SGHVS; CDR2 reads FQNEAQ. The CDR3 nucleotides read TGTGCCAGCAGCGCCAACCGGGACTTCTCCTACGAGCAGTACTTC. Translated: CASSANRDFSYEQYF.

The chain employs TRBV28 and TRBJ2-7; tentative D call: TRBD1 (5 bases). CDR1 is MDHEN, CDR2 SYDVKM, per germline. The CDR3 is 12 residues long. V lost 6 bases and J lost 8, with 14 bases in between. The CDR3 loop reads CASSPARAKQYF. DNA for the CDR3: TGTGCCAGCAGCCCAGCCAGGGCTAAGCAGTACTTC.

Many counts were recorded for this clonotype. The CDR3 region is CASSLMGVKQETQYF. In DNA, the CDR3 is TGTGCCAGCAGCTTAATGGGAGTGAAACAAGAGACCCAGTACTTC. The chain combines TRBV7-3 with TRBJ2-5; D is perhaps TRBD2 (5 bases). Per germline, CDR1 SGHTA and CDR2 FQGTGA. V lost 1 base and J lost 2, with 11 bases in between. The CDR3 extends over 15 amino acids.

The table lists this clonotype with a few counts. Here the CDR3 DNA reads TGTGCCAGCAGTTTAAGGGGATATGACGACAATGAGCAGTTCTTC. Its translation: CASSLRGYDDNEQFF. J is TRBJ2-1 and V is TRBV28; weak D call: TRBD1 (5 bases). The V end was cut by 2 bases, the J end by 5 bases, with 13 bases between. The germline gives CDR1 MDHEN, CDR2 SYDVKM. The CDR3 consists of 15 residues. Complete variable domain (other parts from reference TRBV28 and TRBJ2-1): DVKVTQSSRYLVKRTGEKVFLECVQDMDHENMFWYRQDPGLGLRLIYFSYDVKMKEKGDIPEGYSVSREKKERFSLILESASTNQTSMYLCASSLRGYDDNEQFFGPGTRLTVL.

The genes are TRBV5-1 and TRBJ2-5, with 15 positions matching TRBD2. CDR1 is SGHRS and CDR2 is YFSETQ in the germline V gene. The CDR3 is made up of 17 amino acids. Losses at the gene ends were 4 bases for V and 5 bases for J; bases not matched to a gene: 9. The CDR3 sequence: CASSLGLAGGPGETQYF. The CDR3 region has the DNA TGCGCCAGCAGCCTAGGACTAGCGGGAGGGCCCGGGGAGACCCAGTACTTC.

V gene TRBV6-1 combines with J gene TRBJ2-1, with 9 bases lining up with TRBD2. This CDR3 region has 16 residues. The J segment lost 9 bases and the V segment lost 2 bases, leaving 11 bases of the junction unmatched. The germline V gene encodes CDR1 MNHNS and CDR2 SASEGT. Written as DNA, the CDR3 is TGTGCCAGCAGTGAATTTGTGGCTAGCGGGGTCAGTGAGCAGTTCTTC. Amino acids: CASSEFVASGVSEQFF.

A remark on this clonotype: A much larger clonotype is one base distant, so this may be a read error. CDR3 in amino acids: CASSSGWGTGTQYF. CDR3 DNA sequence: TGTGCCAGCAGTTCGGGTTGGGGCACAGGTACGCAGTATTTT. The chain uses TRBV6-2 or TRBV6-3 and TRBJ2-3, with D possibly being TRBD1 (5 bases). Per germline, CDR1 MNHEY and CDR2 SVGEGT. CDR3 length: 14 amino acids.

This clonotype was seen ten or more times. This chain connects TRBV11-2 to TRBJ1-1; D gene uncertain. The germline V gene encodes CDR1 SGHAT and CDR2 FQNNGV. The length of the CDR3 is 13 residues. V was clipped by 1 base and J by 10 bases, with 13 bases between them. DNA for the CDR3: TGTGCCAGCAGCTTAGCACTGGGGTCGGGAGCTTTCTTT. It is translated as CASSLALGSGAFF.

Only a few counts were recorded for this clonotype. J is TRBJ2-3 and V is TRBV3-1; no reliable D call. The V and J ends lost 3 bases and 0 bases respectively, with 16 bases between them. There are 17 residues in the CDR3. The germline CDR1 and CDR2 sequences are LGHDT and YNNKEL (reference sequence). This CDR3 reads CASSQSRAFPSTDTQYF. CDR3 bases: TGTGCCAGCAGCCAGTCGAGAGCCTTCCCAAGCACAGATACGCAGTATTTT.

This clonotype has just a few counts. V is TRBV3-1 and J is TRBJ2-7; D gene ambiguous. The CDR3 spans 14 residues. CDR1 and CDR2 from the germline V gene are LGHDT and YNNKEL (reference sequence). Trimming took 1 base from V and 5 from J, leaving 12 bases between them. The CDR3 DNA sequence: TGTGCCAGCAGCCAAGTTTCCCTAAGCGACGAGCAGTACTTC. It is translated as CASSQVSLSDEQYF.

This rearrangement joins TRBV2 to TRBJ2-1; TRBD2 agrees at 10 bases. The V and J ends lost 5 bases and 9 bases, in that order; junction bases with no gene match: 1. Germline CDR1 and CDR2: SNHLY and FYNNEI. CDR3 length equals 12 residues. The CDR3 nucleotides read TGTGCCAGCAGTTCTAGCGGGAGTGAGCAGTTCTTC. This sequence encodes CASSSSGSEQFF.

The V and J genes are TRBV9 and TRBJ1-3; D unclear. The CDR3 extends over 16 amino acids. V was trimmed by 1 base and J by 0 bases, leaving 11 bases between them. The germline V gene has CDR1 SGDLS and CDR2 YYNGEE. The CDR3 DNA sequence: TGTGCCAGCAGCGTATCTCAGACTGCCTCTGGAAACACCATATATTTT. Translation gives CASSVSQTASGNTIYF.

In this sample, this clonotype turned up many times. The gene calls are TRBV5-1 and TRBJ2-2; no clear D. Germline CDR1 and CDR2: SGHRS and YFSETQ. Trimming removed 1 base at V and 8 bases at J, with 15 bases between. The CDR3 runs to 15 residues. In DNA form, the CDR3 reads TGCGCCAGCAGCTTGTCGCCGCGGTCCAGTGGGGAGCTGTTTTTT. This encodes CASSLSPRSSGELFF. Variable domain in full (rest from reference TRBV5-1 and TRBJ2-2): KAGVTQTPRYLIKTRGQQVTLSCSPISGHRSVSWYQQTPGQGLQFLFEYFSETQRNKGNFPGRFSGRQFSNSRSEMNVSTLELGDSALYLCASSLSPRSSGELFFGEGSRLTVL.

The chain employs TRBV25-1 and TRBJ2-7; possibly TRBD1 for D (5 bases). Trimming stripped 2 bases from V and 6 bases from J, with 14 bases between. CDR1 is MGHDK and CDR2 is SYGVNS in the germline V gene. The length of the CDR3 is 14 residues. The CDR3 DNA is TGTGCCAGCAGTGAAGCAGGGAACCGCGCCGAGCAGTACTTC. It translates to CASSEAGNRAEQYF.

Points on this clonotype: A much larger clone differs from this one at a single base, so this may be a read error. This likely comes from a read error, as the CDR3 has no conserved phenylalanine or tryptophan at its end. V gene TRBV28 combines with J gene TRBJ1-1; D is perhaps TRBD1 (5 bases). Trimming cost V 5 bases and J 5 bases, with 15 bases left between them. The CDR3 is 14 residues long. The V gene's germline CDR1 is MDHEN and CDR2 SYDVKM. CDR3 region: CASSGFDRGTEAFL. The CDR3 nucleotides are TGTGCCAGCAGTGGGTTCGACAGAGGAACTGAAGCTTTCCTT.

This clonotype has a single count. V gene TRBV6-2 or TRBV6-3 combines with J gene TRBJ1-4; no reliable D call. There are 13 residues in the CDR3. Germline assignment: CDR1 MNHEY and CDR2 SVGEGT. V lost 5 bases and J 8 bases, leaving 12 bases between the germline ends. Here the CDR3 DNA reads TGTGCCAGCAGTCGGAGAATTGGGGAAAAACTGTTTTTT. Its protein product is CASSRRIGEKLFF.

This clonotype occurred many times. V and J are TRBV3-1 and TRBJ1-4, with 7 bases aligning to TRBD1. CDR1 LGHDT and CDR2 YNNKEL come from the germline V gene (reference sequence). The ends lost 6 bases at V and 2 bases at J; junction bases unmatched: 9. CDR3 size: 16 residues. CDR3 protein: CASSHKGGSTNEKLFF. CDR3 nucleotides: TGTGCCAGCAGTCATAAAGGGGGCTCGACTAATGAAAAACTGTTTTTT.

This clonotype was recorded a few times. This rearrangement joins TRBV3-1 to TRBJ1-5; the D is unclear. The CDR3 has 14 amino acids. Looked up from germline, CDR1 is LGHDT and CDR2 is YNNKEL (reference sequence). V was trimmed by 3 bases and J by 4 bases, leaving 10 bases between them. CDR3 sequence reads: CASSQAVANQPQHF. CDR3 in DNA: TGTGCCAGCAGCCAGGCGGTTGCGAATCAGCCCCAGCATTTT.

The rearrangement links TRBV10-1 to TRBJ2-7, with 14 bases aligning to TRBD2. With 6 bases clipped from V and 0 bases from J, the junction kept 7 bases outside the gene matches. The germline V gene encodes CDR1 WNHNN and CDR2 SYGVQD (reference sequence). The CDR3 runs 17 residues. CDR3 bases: TGCGCCAGCAGCCCAGGGACTAGCGGGGGTAGCTCCTACGAGCAGTACTTC. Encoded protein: CASSPGTSGGSSYEQYF.

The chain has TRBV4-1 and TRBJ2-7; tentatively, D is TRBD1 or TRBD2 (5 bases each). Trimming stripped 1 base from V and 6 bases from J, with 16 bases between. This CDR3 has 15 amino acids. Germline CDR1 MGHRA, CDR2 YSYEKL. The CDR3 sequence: CASSQVATNGAEQYF. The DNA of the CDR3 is TGCGCCAGCAGCCAAGTTGCGACTAACGGGGCCGAGCAGTACTTC.

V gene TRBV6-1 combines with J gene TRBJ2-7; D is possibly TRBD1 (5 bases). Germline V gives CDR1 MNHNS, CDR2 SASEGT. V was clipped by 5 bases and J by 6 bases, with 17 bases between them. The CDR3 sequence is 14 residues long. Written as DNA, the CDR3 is TGTGCCAGCAGTCTCCGGGCAGGGCGTCTCGAGCAGTACTTC. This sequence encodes CASSLRAGRLEQYF.

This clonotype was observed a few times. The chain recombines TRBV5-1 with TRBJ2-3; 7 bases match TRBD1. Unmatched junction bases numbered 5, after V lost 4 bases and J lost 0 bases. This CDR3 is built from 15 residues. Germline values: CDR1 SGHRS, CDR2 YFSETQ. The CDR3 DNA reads TGCGCCAGCAGCAGGGACAGCCCGAGCACAGATACGCAGTATTTT. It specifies CASSRDSPSTDTQYF. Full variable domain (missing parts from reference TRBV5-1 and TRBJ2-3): KAGVTQTPRYLIKTRGQQVTLSCSPISGHRSVSWYQQTPGQGLQFLFEYFSETQRNKGNFPGRFSGRQFSNSRSEMNVSTLELGDSALYLCASSRDSPSTDTQYFGPGTRLTVL.

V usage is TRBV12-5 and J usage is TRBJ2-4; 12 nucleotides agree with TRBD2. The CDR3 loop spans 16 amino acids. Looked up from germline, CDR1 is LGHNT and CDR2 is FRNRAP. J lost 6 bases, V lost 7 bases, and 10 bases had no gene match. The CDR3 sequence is CASVLAGGVGGNIQYF. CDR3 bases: TGTGCTAGTGTGCTAGCGGGAGGGGTAGGTGGAAACATTCAGTACTTC.

CDR3: CASSPRTVLGQYF. CDR3 bases: TGTGCCAGCAGTCCTAGGACGGTGTTGGGGCAGTATTTT. The rearrangement uses TRBV12-3 or TRBV12-4 and TRBJ2-3; D is unclear. Trimming removed 5 bases at V and 11 bases at J, with 17 bases between. The length of the CDR3 is 13 residues.

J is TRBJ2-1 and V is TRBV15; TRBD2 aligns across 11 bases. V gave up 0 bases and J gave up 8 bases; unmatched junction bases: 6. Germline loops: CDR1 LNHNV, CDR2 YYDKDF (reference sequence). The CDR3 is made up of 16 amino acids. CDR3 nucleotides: TGTGCCACCAGCAGAGATATTAGCGGGAGGGCCTATGAGCAGTTCTTC. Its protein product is CATSRDISGRAYEQFF.

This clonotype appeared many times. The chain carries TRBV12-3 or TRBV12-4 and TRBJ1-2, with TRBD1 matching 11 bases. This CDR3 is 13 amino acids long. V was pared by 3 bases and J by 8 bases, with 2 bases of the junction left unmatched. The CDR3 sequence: CASSLDRGRGYTF. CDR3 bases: TGTGCCAGCAGTTTGGACAGGGGGCGAGGCTACACCTTC.

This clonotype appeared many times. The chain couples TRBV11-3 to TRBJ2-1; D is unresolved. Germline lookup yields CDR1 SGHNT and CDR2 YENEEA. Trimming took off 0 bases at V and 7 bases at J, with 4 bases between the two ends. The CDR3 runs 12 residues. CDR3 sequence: CASSLEGNEQFF. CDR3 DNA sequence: TGTGCCAGCAGCTTAGAGGGGAATGAGCAGTTCTTC.

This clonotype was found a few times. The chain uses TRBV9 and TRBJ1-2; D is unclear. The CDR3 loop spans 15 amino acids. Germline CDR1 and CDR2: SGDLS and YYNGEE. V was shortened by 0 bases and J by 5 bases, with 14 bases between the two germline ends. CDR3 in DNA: TGTGCCAGCAGCGTAGTCCCAGCCTCGACGTATGGCTACACCTTC. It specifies CASSVVPASTYGYTF.

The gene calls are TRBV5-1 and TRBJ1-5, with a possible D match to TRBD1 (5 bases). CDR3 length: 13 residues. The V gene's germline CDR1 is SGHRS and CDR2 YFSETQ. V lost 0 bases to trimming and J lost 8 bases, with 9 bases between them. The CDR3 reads CASSLDWGKPQHF. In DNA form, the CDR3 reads TGCGCCAGCAGCTTGGATTGGGGCAAGCCCCAGCATTTT.